A single T cell receptor (beta chain) is shown here with its context. These data belong to a study of blood T cell repertoires in COVID-19. The V segment lost 0 bases and the J segment 1 base; nucleotides outside the gene matches: 3. Germline values: CDR1 LGHDT, CDR2 YNNKEL (reference sequence). The CDR3 is 16 residues long. Authors' methods: Amplification of reference gene primers provided the estimated nucleated cell counts. Only in-frame clones appear in the TCRdb table, and some are missing; sequencing was by immunoSEQ multiplex PCR. The V and J calls and clone size are taken from that table; D and trimming were inferred from the DNA. The sample yields some 180,000 clones, approximately 90% seen once.

Specimen: peripheral blood. The sequence came from a man in his fifties who had recovered from COVID-19. J is TRBJ2-7 and V is TRBV3-1 (or the pseudogene TRBV3-2); TRBD2 aligns across 10 bases. The CDR3 sequence: CASSQESGRGSYEQYF. CDR3 DNA sequence: TGTGCCAGCAGCCAAGAAAGCGGGAGGGGATCCTACGAGCAGTACTTC.